Below, 32 T cell receptor beta chains from the same sample are listed, as sequenced in a study of blood T cells in healthy people across ages. A J-beta primer mix and a sample-barcoded 5' primer were used in a second PCR of about 7 to 11 cycles. TCRdb re-derived calls from the 5' RACE reads in MiXCR, one entry per CDR3 protein. The data show more than 500,000 distinct CDR3 sequences, 27% seen once. What was sequenced was blood. Receptors originate from a woman between 65 and 79 years old in good health.

This sequence joins TRBV10-3 and TRBJ2-2; D not resolved. This CDR3 spans 13 amino acids. CDR1 is ENHRY, CDR2 SYGVKD, per germline. V was pared by 6 bases and J by 6 bases, with 11 bases between. The CDR3 reads CAIRPSNPGELFF. The CDR3 bases are TGTGCCATCAGGCCAAGTAACCCCGGGGAGCTGTTTTTT.

The genes are TRBV11-3 and TRBJ1-6; TRBD1 is a possible D gene (5 bases). The CDR3 extends over 15 amino acids. Germline V gives CDR1 SGHNT, CDR2 YENEEA. Trimming cost V 5 bases and J 10 bases, with 18 bases left between them. The CDR3 loop reads CASSLGRTMGSPLHF. CDR3 DNA sequence: TGTGCCAGCAGCCTGGGGCGAACGATGGGCTCACCCCTCCACTTT.

This clonotype came up a few times. This chain uses TRBV5-6 with TRBJ2-7; D remains unclear. V was clipped by 4 bases and J by 3 bases, with 8 bases between them. This CDR3 has 12 residues. CDR1 is SGHDT, CDR2 YYEEEE, per germline. The chain's CDR3 is CASSATVYEQYF. CDR3 DNA sequence: TGTGCCAGCAGCGCAACCGTCTACGAGCAGTACTTC. Together with reference TRBV5-6 and TRBJ2-7, the CDR3 gives the full variable domain: DAGVTQSPTHLIKTRGQQVTLRCSPKSGHDTVSWYQQALGQGPQFIFQYYEEEERQRGNFPDRFSGHQFPNYSSELNVNALLLGDSALYLCASSATVYEQYFGPGTRLTVT.

This clonotype came up a few times. J is TRBJ2-5 and V is TRBV4-2; 9 bases line up with TRBD2. The J call may be incorrect, as the DNA end agrees better with TRBJ2-1. This CDR3 spans 16 amino acids. Germline CDR1 and CDR2: LGHNA and YNFKEQ. Written as DNA, the CDR3 is TGTGCCAGCAGCCAAGATGGGCTAGCGGGGTGGGATGAGCAGTTCTTC. Amino acid sequence: CASSQDGLAGWDEQFF.

This clonotype was seen more than once but under ten times. The J gene is TRBJ2-1, the V gene TRBV6-6; TRBD2 aligns across 8 bases. The J call may be incorrect, as the DNA end agrees better with TRBJ2-5. The length of the CDR3 is 13 residues. CDR1 and CDR2 (germline): MNHNY, SVGAGI (reference sequence). DNA of the CDR3: TGTGCCAGCACCTACGGGGGGGGAGAGACCCAGTACTTC. Protein sequence: CASTYGGGETQYF.

This chain uses TRBV5-1 with TRBJ2-3, with TRBD2 matching over 8 bases. CDR3 size: 16 residues. Germline V lookup: CDR1 SGHRS, CDR2 YFSETQ. V gave up 4 bases and J gave up 0 bases; unmatched junction bases: 7. CDR3 DNA: TGCGCCAGCAGCGTGGGACCTAGCGGGAGCACAGATACGCAGTATTTT. Translation gives CASSVGPSGSTDTQYF.

The chain employs TRBV12-3 or TRBV12-4 and TRBJ1-4; tentative D call: TRBD1 (5 bases). Trimming removed 6 bases at V and 4 bases at J, with 9 bases between. The CDR3 is made up of 13 amino acids. The CDR3 bases are TGTGCCAGCAGCTACGACAGTAATGAAAAACTGTTTTTT. The encoded protein is CASSYDSNEKLFF.

The chain employs TRBV7-3 and TRBJ1-3; no reliable D call. The CDR3 is 14 residues long. V lost 3 bases and J lost 0, with 6 bases in between. CDR1 is SGHTA, CDR2 FQGTGA, per germline. CDR3: CASSLETSGNTIYF. The CDR3 DNA follows: TGTGCCAGCAGCTTGGAGACCTCTGGAAACACCATATATTTT. Looking up the rest from reference TRBV7-3 and TRBJ1-3 gives the full variable domain: GAGVSQTPSNKVTEKGKYVELRCDPISGHTALYWYRQSLGQGPEFLIYFQGTGAADDSGLPNDRFFAVRPEGSVSTLKIQRTERGDSAVYLCASSLETSGNTIYFGEGSWLTVV.

Comments on this clonotype: One end of the junction varies from germline; a read error may be responsible. This rearrangement joins TRBV5-1 to TRBJ1-4; 8 bases are shared with TRBD1. CDR1 and CDR2 from the germline V gene are SGHRS and YFSETQ. The CDR3 covers 14 residues. The CDR3 DNA reads TGTGCCAGCAGCTTCGGACAGGGAAATGAAAAACTGTTTTTT. This translates into CASSFGQGNEKLFF.

This clonotype has just a few counts. The chain carries TRBV19 and TRBJ1-4; D unclear. V lost 3 bases and J lost 8, with 13 bases in between. CDR1 is LNHDA and CDR2 is SQIVND in the germline V gene (reference sequence). The CDR3 runs to 14 residues. In DNA, the CDR3 is TGTGCCAGTAGTATCGTATACAACGGAGAAAAACTGTTTTTT. Its protein is CASSIVYNGEKLFF.

The chain joins TRBV7-2 to TRBJ2-5; perhaps TRBD1 as D (6 bases). Near its end, the DNA agrees better with TRBJ2-1, so the J call may be wrong. The CDR3 spans 14 residues. Germline V gene data show CDR1 as SGHTA and CDR2 as FQGNSA. DNA of the CDR3: TGTGCCAGCAGCCCGCTTCAGGACAGAAATGAGCAGTTCTTC. It encodes CASSPLQDRNEQFF.

The sample holds a few counts of this clonotype. The chain carries TRBV6-5 and TRBJ2-1; D possibly corresponds to TRBD2 (6 bases). The J call may be incorrect, as the DNA end agrees better with TRBJ2-5. The CDR3 is 13 residues long. The V gene's germline CDR1 is MNHEY and CDR2 SVGAGI. Written as DNA, the CDR3 is TGTGCCAGCACCCGGGACTTCCAAGAGACCCAGTACTTC. This codes for CASTRDFQETQYF.

This chain connects TRBV12-3 or TRBV12-4 to TRBJ2-3; D is uncertain. CDR3 length equals 15 residues. V was clipped by 5 bases and J by 4 bases, with 16 bases between them. CDR3 sequence: CASSPSPGLADTQYF. The CDR3 nucleotides are TGTGCCAGCAGTCCCTCCCCGGGTCTGGCAGATACGCAGTATTTT.

Of note for this clonotype: The CDR3 end shows no conserved phenylalanine or tryptophan, and so a read error is likely. The chain recombines TRBV20-1 with TRBJ2-5, with D possibly TRBD1 on 6 matching bases. In germline, CDR1 is DFQATT, CDR2 SNEGSKA (reference sequence). The CDR3 is made up of 13 amino acids. The ends were cut back, 3 bases at V and 2 bases at J, with 10 bases in the middle. As DNA, the CDR3 is TGCAGTGCTAGGGTCGGGACACAAGAGACCCAGTACCTC. It encodes CSARVGTQETQYL.

The rearrangement uses TRBV24-1 and TRBJ2-5, with 9 bases fitting TRBD1. The DNA matches TRBJ2-1 better at its end, which makes the J call doubtful. CDR3 size: 16 residues. Germline V gene sequence: CDR1 KGHDR, CDR2 SFDVKD. The chain's CDR3 is CATSDGGTGSIDEQFF. The CDR3, as DNA: TGTGCCACCAGTGATGGCGGGACAGGGAGTATTGATGAGCAGTTCTTC.

This clonotype was recorded a few times. The chain uses TRBV2 and TRBJ2-1; 9 bases agree with TRBD2. The CDR3 sequence is 14 residues long. Germline CDR1 and CDR2: SNHLY and FYNNEI. J gave up 9 bases and V 4 bases, and 7 bases lay outside the gene matches. The CDR3 sequence: CASSGKGLASEQFF. In DNA, the CDR3 is TGTGCCAGCAGTGGGAAGGGACTAGCAAGTGAGCAGTTCTTC.

This clonotype was observed a few times. This chain uses TRBV7-2 with TRBJ2-5; 7 bases match TRBD1. Per germline, CDR1 SGHTA and CDR2 FQGNSA. This CDR3 has 15 amino acids. J lost 0 bases, V lost 5 bases, and 6 bases had no gene match. The CDR3 coding sequence is TGTGCCAGCAGCCAACCACAGGGGTACCAAGAGACCCAGTACTTC. It yields the protein CASSQPQGYQETQYF.

The chain uses TRBV15 and TRBJ1-2; a weak D match, TRBD1 (5 bases). The V and J ends lost 1 base and 4 bases respectively, with 10 bases between them. CDR1 and CDR2 (germline): LNHNV, YYDKDF (reference sequence). The CDR3 sequence is 14 residues long. Written as DNA, the CDR3 is TGTGCCACCAGCAGAGTCGACAGCTCCTATGGCTACACCTTC. Translated: CATSRVDSSYGYTF.

A word on this clonotype: The junction does not match germline at one end; this may be a read error. The V gene is TRBV4-1, the J gene TRBJ1-2, with a weak D call TRBD1 (6 bases). This CDR3 spans 17 amino acids. Germline CDR1 and CDR2: MGHRA and YSYEKL. The CDR3: CAGSQALWEQGRYGYTF. Written as DNA, the CDR3 is TGCGCCGGCAGCCAGGCCTTATGGGAACAGGGCCGTTATGGCTACACCTTC.

V usage is TRBV6-2 or TRBV6-3 and J usage is TRBJ2-1; TRBD2 matches at 8 bases. Near its end, the DNA agrees better with TRBJ2-7, so the J call may be wrong. The CDR3 runs to 13 residues. The germline V gene has CDR1 MNHEY and CDR2 SVGEGT. The CDR3 here is CASMAGGFYEQYF. The DNA of the CDR3 is TGTGCCAGCATGGCGGGGGGATTCTACGAGCAGTACTTC.

This clonotype appeared a single time. The chain joins TRBV3-1 to TRBJ2-7; D may be TRBD1 or TRBD2 (5 bases each). The V end was cut by 4 bases, the J end by 0 bases, with 16 bases between. The length of the CDR3 is 16 residues. Germline assignment: CDR1 LGHDT and CDR2 YNNKEL (reference sequence). The chain's CDR3 is CASSPDGTESSYEQYF. For the CDR3, the DNA is TGTGCCAGCAGCCCAGACGGGACGGAGAGCTCCTACGAGCAGTACTTC.

The chain joins TRBV29-1 to TRBJ2-5, with D perhaps TRBD2 (5 bases). The DNA end is more similar to TRBJ2-7, so the J call may be wrong. The length of the CDR3 is 13 residues. The germline V gene encodes CDR1 SQVTM and CDR2 ANQGSEA. For the CDR3, the DNA is TGCAGCGTAGAGGGAAGGTTTGGGTACGAGCAGTACTTC. It codes for CSVEGRFGYEQYF.

A few counts support this clonotype. The chain has TRBV7-2 and TRBJ2-7, with D unresolved. The V gene lost 0 bases and the J gene lost 2 bases, with 5 bases spanning the gap. The germline gives CDR1 SGHTA, CDR2 FQGNSA. This CDR3 contains 13 residues. The DNA for the CDR3 is TGTGCCAGCAGCTTAGCGGTCCCCTACGAGCAGTACTTC. The encoded protein is CASSLAVPYEQYF.

The rearrangement uses TRBV9 and TRBJ2-7, with D possibly being TRBD1 (5 bases). Trimming stripped 4 bases from V and 2 bases from J, with 19 bases between. The CDR3 has 16 residues. Germline loops: CDR1 SGDLS, CDR2 YYNGEE. The CDR3, as DNA: TGTGCCAGCAGCATGACACCAGGGCTGGCAGCCTACGAGCAGTACTTC. Translating it yields CASSMTPGLAAYEQYF.

In its sample, this clonotype was seen a few times. The chain recombines TRBV27 with TRBJ1-1; TRBD1 matches 7 bases. The CDR3 contains 14 residues. The J segment lost 4 bases and the V segment lost 5 bases, leaving 7 bases of the junction unmatched. Germline assignment: CDR1 MNHEY and CDR2 SMNVEV (reference sequence). The chain's CDR3 is CASSVQGRGTEAFF. CDR3 sequence (DNA): TGTGCCAGCAGTGTACAGGGGAGGGGCACTGAAGCTTTCTTT.

The chain carries TRBV12-3 or TRBV12-4 and TRBJ2-3; D is unclear. The CDR3 is 12 residues long. V was shortened by 7 bases and J by 4 bases, with 9 bases between the two germline ends. This CDR3 reads CASTSYPDTQYF. CDR3 in DNA: TGTGCCAGCACCTCCTATCCAGATACGCAGTATTTT.

This clonotype turned up a few times. Germline and junction disagree at one end, which may indicate a read error. The chain links TRBV20-1 to TRBJ2-5, with no clear D. Looked up from germline, CDR1 is DFQATT and CDR2 is SNEGSKA (reference sequence). The CDR3 has 15 amino acids. CDR3 protein: CGARVWREVQETQYF. The CDR3 coding sequence is TGCGGTGCTAGAGTTTGGCGAGAGGTCCAAGAGACCCAGTACTTC.

This chain joins TRBV5-1 and TRBJ1-1; TRBD1 aligns across 7 bases. Looked up from germline, CDR1 is SGHRS and CDR2 is YFSETQ. The J segment lost 8 bases and the V segment lost 0 bases, leaving 10 bases of the junction unmatched. The CDR3 runs to 15 residues. CDR3 loop: CASSLVDRWANEAFF. The DNA for the CDR3 is TGCGCCAGCAGCTTGGTGGACAGGTGGGCAAACGAAGCTTTCTTT. The full variable domain, completed using reference TRBV5-1 and TRBJ1-1, is KAGVTQTPRYLIKTRGQQVTLSCSPISGHRSVSWYQQTPGQGLQFLFEYFSETQRNKGNFPGRFSGRQFSNSRSEMNVSTLELGDSALYLCASSLVDRWANEAFFGQGTRLTVV.

This clonotype turned up a few times. This chain connects TRBV19 to TRBJ2-5; no definite D call. Germline V lookup: CDR1 LNHDA, CDR2 SQIVND (reference sequence). With 3 bases removed from V and 1 base from J, the gap between germline ends came to 9 bases. The CDR3 is 14 residues long. The CDR3 protein is CASSIGPSQETQYF. The CDR3 DNA reads TGTGCCAGTAGTATCGGACCGAGCCAAGAGACCCAGTACTTC.

The sample holds a few counts of this clonotype. The V and J genes are TRBV7-9 and TRBJ1-2; D uncertain. The germline V and J ends were trimmed by 5 bases and 4 bases, with 11 bases remaining between them. The CDR3 runs 13 residues. The germline CDR1 and CDR2 sequences are SEHNR and FQNEAQ (reference sequence). In DNA form, the CDR3 reads TGTGCCAGCAGCCAAAACGACGGCTATGGCTACACCTTC. Translating it yields CASSQNDGYGYTF.

This clonotype was detected a few times. The chain is built from TRBV3-1 and TRBJ2-7, with unresolved D. The germline gives CDR1 LGHDT, CDR2 YNNKEL (reference sequence). The CDR3 is 13 amino acids. Trimming took off 3 bases at V and 6 bases at J, with 12 bases between the two ends. CDR3 in DNA: TGTGCCAGCAGCCACGATGGGGTAAGCGAGCAGTACTTC. This translates into CASSHDGVSEQYF.

The V gene is TRBV6-6, the J gene TRBJ1-4; 7 bases line up with TRBD1. Germline V gene lookup returns CDR1 MNHNY and CDR2 SVGAGI (reference sequence). CDR3 length: 14 amino acids. The V segment lost 6 bases and the J segment 4 bases; nucleotides outside the gene matches: 5. For the CDR3, the DNA is TGTGCCAGCAGACCAGGGGGAAATAATGAAAAACTGTTTTTT. Translated, it gives CASRPGGNNEKLFF.